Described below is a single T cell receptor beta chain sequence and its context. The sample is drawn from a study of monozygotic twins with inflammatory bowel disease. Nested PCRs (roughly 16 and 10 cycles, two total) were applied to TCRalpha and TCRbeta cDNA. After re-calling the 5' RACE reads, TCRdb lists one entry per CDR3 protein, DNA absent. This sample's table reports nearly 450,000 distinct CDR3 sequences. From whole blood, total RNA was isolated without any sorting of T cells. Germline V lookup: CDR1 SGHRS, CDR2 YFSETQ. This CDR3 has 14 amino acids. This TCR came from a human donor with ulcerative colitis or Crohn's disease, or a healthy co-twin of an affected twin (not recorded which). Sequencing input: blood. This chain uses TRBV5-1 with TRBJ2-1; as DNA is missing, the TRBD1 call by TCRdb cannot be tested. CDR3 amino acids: CASATPGADNEQFF. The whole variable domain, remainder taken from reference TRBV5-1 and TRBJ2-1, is KAGVTQTPRYLIKTRGQQVTLSCSPISGHRSVSWYQQTPGQGLQFLFEYFSETQRNKGNFPGRFSGRQFSNSRSEMNVSTLELGDSALYLCASATPGADNEQFFGPGTRLTVL.